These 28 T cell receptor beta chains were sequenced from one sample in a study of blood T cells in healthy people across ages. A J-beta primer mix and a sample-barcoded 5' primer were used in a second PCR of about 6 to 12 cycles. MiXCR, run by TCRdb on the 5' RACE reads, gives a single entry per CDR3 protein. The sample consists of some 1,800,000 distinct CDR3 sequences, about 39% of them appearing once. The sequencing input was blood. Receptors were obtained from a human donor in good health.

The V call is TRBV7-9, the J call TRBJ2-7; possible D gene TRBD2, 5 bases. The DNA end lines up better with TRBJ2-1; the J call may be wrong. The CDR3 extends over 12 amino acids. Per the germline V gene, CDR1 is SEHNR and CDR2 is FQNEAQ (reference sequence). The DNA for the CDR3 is TGTGCCAGCAGCGACGGGGTTGGGGAGCAGTTCTTC. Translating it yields CASSDGVGEQFF.

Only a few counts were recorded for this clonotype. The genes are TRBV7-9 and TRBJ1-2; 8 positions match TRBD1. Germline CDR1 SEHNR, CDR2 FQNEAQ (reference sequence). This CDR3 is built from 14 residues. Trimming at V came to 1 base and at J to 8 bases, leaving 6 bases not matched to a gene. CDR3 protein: CASSLDRGYGGYTF. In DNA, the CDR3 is TGTGCCAGCAGCTTAGACAGGGGGTACGGCGGCTACACCTTC.

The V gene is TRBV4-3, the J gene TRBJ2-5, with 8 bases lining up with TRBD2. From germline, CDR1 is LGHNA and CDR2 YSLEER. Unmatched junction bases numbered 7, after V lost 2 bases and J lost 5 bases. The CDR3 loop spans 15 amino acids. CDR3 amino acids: CASSQFLGGAETQYF. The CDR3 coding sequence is TGCGCCAGCAGCCAATTTCTCGGGGGGGCGGAGACCCAGTACTTC.

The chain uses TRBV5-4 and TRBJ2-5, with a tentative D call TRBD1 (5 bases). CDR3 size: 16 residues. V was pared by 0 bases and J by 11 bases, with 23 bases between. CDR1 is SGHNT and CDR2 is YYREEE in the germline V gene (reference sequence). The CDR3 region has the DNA TGTGCCAGCAGCTTGGGGGGCCTATCGATAGGGGATGAGCAGTACTTC. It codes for CASSLGGLSIGDEQYF.

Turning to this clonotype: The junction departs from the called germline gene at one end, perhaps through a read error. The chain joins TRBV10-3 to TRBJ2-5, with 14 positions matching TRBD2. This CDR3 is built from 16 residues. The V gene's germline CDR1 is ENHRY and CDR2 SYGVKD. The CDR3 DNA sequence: TGTGCCATTGGGACTAGCGGGGGTCGCTTCCAAGAGACCCGGTACTTC. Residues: CAIGTSGGRFQETRYF.

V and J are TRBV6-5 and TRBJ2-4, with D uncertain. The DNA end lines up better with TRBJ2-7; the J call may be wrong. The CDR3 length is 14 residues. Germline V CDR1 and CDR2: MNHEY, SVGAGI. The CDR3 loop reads CASRMAGLRYEQYF. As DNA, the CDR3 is TGTGCCAGCAGGATGGCAGGTTTAAGATACGAGCAGTACTTC.

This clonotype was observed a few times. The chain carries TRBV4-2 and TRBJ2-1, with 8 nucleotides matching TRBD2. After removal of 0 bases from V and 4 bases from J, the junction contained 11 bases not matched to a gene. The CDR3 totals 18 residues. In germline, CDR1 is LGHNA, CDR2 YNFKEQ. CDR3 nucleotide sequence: TGTGCCAGCAGCCAAGATGGCAGCGGGGGCCTCCAATACAATGAGCAGTTCTTC. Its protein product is CASSQDGSGGLQYNEQFF.

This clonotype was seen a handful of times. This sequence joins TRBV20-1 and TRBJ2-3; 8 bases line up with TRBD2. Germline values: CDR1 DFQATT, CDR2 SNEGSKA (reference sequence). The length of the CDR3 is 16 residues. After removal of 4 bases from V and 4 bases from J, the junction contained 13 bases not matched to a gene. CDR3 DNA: TGCAGTGCTAACCCACCACCGGGACTAGATTCAGATACGCAGTATTTT. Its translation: CSANPPPGLDSDTQYF.

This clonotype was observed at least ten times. As DNA, the CDR3 is TGTGCCAGCAGCCAGACTAGCGGGGGTTCTCCGGGGACCCAGTACTTC. Amino acids: CASSQTSGGSPGTQYF. The chain is built from TRBV6-5 and TRBJ2-5; the match to TRBD2 covers 12 bases. The V gene's germline CDR1 is MNHEY and CDR2 SVGAGI. The V segment lost 6 bases and the J segment 7 bases; nucleotides outside the gene matches: 12. The CDR3 contains 16 residues.

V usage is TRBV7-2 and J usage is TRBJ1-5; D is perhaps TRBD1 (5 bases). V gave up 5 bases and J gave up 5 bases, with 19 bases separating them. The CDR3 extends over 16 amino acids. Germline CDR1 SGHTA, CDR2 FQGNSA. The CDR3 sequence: CASSLGHSLLDQPQHF. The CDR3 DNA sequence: TGTGCCAGCAGCCTCGGACACTCCCTGCTCGATCAGCCCCAGCATTTT.

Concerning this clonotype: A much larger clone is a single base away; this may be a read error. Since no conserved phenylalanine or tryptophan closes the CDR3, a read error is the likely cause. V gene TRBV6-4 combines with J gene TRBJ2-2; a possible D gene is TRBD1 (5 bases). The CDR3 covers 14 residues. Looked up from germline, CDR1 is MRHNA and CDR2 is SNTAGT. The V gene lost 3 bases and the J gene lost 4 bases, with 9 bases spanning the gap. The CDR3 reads CASSEDTATGELFV. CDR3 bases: TGTGCCAGCAGTGAGGACACCGCCACCGGGGAGCTGTTTGTT.

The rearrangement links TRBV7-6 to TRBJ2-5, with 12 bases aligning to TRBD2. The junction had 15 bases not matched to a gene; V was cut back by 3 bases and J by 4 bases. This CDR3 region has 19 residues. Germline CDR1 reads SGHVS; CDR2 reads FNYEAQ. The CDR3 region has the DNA TGTGCCAGCAGCTTGACCGACGGGCTAGCGGGGGGGCCGATAGAGACCCAGTACTTC. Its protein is CASSLTDGLAGGPIETQYF.

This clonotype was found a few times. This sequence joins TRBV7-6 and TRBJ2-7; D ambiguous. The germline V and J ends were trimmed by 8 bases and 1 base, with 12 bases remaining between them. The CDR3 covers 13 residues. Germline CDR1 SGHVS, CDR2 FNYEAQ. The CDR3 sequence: CASAYSPSYEQYF. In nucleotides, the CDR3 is TGTGCCAGCGCATATAGTCCATCCTACGAGCAGTACTTC.

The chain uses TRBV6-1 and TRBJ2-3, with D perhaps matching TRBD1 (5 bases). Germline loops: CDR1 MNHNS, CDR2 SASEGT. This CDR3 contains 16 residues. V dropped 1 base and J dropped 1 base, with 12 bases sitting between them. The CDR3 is CASSEGWTLRTDTQYF. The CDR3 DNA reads TGTGCCAGCAGTGAAGGATGGACACTCCGCACAGATACGCAGTATTTT.

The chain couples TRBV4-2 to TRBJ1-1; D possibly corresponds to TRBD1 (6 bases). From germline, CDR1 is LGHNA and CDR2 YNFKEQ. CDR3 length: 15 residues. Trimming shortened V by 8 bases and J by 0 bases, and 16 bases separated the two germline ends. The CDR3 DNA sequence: TGTGCCAGCGCCATGTCCGGGACAATGAACACTGAAGCTTTCTTT. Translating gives CASAMSGTMNTEAFF.

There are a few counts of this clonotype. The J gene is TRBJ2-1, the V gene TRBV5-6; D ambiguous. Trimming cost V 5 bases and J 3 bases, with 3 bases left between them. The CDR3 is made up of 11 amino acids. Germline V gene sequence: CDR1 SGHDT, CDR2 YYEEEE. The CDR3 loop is CASRIYNEQFF. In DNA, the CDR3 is TGTGCCAGCAGAATCTACAATGAGCAGTTCTTC.

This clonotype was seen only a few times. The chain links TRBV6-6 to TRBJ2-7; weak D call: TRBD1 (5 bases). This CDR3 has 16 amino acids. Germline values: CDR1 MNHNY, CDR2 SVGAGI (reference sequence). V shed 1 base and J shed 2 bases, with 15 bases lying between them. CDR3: CASSYYFQGITYEQYF. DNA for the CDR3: TGTGCCAGCAGTTACTACTTTCAGGGTATTACCTACGAGCAGTACTTC.

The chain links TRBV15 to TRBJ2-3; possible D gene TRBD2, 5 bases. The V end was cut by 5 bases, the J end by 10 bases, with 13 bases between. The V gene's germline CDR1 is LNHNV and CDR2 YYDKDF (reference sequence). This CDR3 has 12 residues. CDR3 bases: TGTGCCACCAGCGGGTCCGGGGTTGCGCAGTATTTT. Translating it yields CATSGSGVAQYF.

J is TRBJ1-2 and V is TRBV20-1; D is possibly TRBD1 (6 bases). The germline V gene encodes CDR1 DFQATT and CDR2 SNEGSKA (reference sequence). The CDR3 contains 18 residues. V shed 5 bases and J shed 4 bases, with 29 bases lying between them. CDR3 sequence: CSAPQRDTDPWGVYGYTF. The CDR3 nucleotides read TGCAGTGCTCCACAGAGGGACACCGACCCTTGGGGAGTCTATGGCTACACCTTC.

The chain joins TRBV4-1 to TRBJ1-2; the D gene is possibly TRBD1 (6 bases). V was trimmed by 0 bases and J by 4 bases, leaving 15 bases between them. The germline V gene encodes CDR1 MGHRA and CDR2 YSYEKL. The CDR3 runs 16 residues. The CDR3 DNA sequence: TGCGCCAGCAGCCAAGATTACAGGGAGGTTAGCTATGGCTACACCTTC. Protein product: CASSQDYREVSYGYTF.

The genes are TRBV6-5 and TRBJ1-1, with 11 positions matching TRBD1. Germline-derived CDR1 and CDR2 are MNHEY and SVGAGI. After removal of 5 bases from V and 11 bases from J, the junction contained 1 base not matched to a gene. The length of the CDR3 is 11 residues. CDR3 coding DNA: TGTGCCAGCAGTGGACAGGGGGCTGCTTTCTTT. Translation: CASSGQGAAFF.

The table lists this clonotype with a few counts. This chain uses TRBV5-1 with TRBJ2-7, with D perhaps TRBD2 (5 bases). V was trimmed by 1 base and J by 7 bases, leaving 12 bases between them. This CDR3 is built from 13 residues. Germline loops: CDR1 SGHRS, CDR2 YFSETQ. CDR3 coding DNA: TGCGCCAGCAGCTTGCGGGGAGTTCAGGAGCAGTACTTC. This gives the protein CASSLRGVQEQYF. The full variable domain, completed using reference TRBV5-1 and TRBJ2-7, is KAGVTQTPRYLIKTRGQQVTLSCSPISGHRSVSWYQQTPGQGLQFLFEYFSETQRNKGNFPGRFSGRQFSNSRSEMNVSTLELGDSALYLCASSLRGVQEQYFGPGTRLTVT.

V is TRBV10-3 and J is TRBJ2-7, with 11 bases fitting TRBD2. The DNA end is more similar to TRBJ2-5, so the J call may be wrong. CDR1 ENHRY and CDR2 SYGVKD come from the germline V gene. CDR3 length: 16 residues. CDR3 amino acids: CAISASGTSGKETQYF. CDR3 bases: TGTGCCATCAGCGCATCCGGGACTAGCGGAAAAGAGACCCAGTACTTC.

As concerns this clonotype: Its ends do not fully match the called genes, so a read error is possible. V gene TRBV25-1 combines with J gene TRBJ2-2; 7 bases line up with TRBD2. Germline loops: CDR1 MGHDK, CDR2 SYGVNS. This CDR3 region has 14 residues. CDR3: CTSSEREGTGELFF. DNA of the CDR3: TGTACCAGCAGTGAAAGGGAGGGCACCGGGGAGCTGTTTTTT.

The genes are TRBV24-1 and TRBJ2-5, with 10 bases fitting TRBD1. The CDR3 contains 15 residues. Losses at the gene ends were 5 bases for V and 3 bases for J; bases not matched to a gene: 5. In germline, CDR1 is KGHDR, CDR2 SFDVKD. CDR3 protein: CATSASTGGKETQYF. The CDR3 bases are TGTGCCACCAGTGCTTCGACAGGGGGCAAAGAGACCCAGTACTTC.

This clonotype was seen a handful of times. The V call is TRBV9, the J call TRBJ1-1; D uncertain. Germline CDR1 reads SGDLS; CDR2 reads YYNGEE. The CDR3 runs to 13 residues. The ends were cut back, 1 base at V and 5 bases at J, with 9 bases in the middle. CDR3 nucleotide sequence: TGTGCCAGCAGCGTATACTCGGAGACTGAAGCTTTCTTT. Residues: CASSVYSETEAFF.

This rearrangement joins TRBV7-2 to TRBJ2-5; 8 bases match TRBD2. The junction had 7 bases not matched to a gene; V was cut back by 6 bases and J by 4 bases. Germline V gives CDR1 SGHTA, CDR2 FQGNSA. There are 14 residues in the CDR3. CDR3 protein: CASRVGGESETQYF. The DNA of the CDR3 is TGTGCCAGCAGGGTCGGGGGGGAGTCAGAGACCCAGTACTTC. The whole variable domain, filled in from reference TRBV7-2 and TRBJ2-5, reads GAGVSQSPSNKVTEKGKDVELRCDPISGHTALYWYRQSLGQGLEFLIYFQGNSAPDKSGLPSDRFSAERTGGSVSTLTIQRTQQEDSAVYLCASRVGGESETQYFGPGTRLLVL.

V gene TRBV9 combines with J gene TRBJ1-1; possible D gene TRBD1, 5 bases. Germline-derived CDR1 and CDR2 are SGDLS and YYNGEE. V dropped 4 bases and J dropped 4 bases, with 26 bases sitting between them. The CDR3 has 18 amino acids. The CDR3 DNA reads TGTGCCAGCAGCCCCGATCGGTGGGGGAGCGCACTGGGCACTGAAGCTTTCTTT. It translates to CASSPDRWGSALGTEAFF.